This T cell receptor (beta chain) was found in a study of T-cell reconstitution after alpha-beta-depleted transplantation in children (dated by TCRdb to about 2016). Looking at the study overall: The study quantitatively tracked T-cell immune reconstitution after TCRalphabeta/CD19-depleted allogeneic hematopoietic cell transplantation in children using TCR repertoire profiling.

Library prep was done by PCR. Sequenced on an Illumina HiSeq 2500. TCR libraries were prepared with molecular barcoding, using unique molecular identifiers to normalize TCRbeta repertoire quantification. Through fastp at Q25 and MiXCR, TCRdb rebuilt clones from the public reads, retaining in-frame beta chains. CDR3 protein sequences are deduplicated, and each keeps its most common genes and DNA. The sample includes about a million distinct CDR3 sequences, with roughly 29% observed a single time. The biggest ten clones account for more than 25% of the sample. To note about this clonotype: The antigen it binds to is not known. Base quality data are lacking; no much larger clone is found one base away.

CDR1 MDHEN and CDR2 SYDVKM are derived from the germline V gene. The junction shows trimming of 5 bases on V and 9 bases on J, plus 17 bases between the germline ends. From the cysteine up to the phenylalanine, the CDR3 has a length of 14 residues. The sequence is cut down to CDR3 DNA, 42 bases in frame from base 1. Per the publication, the treatment or condition label means: allogeneic hematopoietic cell transplantation with graft depleted of TCRalphabeta T cells and CD19 B cells. TCRalphabeta/CD19-depleted allogeneic hematopoietic cell grafts were given to the transplant recipients, all of whom were children. On the study overall, not on this receptor specifically: The frequencies of hyperexpanded clones fell over the following months, and after one year, T-cell counts and TCRbeta diversity were mostly attributed to newly produced T cells. About two months after transplant, the apparently early recovery of alphabetaT-cell counts reportedly depended on just several hundred clones that had expanded rapidly and came from non-depleted graft cells. In some patients, the high TCRbeta diversity seen at day 60 was put down to recipient T cells and intrathymic progenitors that had survived conditioning.

This receptor was taken from a boy in the first two years of life who had a stem cell transplant for SCID, so the T cells may come from the graft donor. The sequencing here drew on PBMCs, mostly from graft donor cells, taken 360 days after TCRalphabeta/CD19-depleted stem cell transplant. The chain links TRBV28 with TRBJ2-1; TRBD1 is possibly the D segment (5 matching bases). The DNA reads as follows: TGTGCCAGCAGTCCCCTTGACAGACGCGGTGAGCAGTTCTTC. Translated, this is CASSPLDRRGEQFF.